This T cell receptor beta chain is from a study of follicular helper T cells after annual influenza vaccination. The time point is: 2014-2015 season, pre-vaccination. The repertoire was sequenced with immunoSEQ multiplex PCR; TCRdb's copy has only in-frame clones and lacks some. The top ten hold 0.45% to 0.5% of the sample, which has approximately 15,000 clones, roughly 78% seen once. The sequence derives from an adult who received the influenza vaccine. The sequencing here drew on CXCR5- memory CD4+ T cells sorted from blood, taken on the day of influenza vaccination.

In DNA, the CDR3 is TGTGCCAGCAGCTTAAGGCTTCCCTTTCGCACAGATACGCAGTATTTT. Its protein product is CASSLRLPFRTDTQYF. This chain uses TRBV7-9 with TRBJ2-3; D uncertain. V was clipped by 2 bases and J by 1 base, with 13 bases between them. CDR3 length: 16 residues. CDR1 SEHNR and CDR2 FQNEAQ come from the germline V gene (reference sequence).